This T cell receptor (beta chain) was sequenced in a study of control samples from healthy donors and cancer patients. Sequenced by immunoSEQ multiplex PCR; TCRdb stores in-frame clones only, minus some. The sample has about 130,000 clones; roughly 91% are singletons. Germline assignment: CDR1 MNHNS and CDR2 SASEGT. Trimming stripped 3 bases from V and 3 bases from J, with 8 bases between. The CDR3 spans 13 residues. The origin of this receptor is a man aged 50 to 59 with head and neck cancer. The rearrangement uses TRBV6-1 and TRBJ1-2; maybe TRBD1 (6 bases). The material sequenced was PBMCs. CDR3 coding DNA: TGTGCCAGCAGTGATCGGGGGCACTATGGCTACACCTTC. Translating it yields CASSDRGHYGYTF.